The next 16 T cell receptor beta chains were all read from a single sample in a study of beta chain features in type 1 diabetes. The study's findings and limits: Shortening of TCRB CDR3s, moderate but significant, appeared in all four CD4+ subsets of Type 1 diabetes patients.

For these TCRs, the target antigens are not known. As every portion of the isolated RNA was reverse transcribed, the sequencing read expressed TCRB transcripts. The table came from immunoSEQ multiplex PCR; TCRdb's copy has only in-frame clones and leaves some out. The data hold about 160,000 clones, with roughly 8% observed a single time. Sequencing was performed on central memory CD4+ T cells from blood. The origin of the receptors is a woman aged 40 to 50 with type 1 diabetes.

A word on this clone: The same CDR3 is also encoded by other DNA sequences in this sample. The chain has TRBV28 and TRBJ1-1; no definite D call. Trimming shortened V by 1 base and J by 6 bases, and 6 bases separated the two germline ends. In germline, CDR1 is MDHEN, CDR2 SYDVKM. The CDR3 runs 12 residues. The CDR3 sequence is CASSLLAAEAFF. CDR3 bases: TGTGCCAGCAGTTTATTAGCAGCTGAAGCTTTCTTT.

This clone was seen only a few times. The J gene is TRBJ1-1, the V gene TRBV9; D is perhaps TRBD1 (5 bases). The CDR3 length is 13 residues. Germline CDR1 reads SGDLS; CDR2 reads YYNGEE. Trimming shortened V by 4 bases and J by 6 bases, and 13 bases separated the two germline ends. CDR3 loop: CASSHGGDPEAFF. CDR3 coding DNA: TGTGCCAGCAGCCACGGGGGAGACCCTGAAGCTTTCTTT. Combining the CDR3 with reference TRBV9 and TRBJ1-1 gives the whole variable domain DSGVTQTPKHLITATGQRVTLRCSPRSGDLSVYWYQQSLDQGLQFLIQYYNGEERAKGNILERFSAQQFPDLHSELNLSSLELGDSALYFCASSHGGDPEAFFGQGTRLTVV.

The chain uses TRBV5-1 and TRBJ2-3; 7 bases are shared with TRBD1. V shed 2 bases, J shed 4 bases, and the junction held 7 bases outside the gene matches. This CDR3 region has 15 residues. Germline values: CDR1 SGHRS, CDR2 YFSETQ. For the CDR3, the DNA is TGCGCCAGCAGCTTAGGGACAGTGCTTGCAGATACGCAGTATTTT. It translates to CASSLGTVLADTQYF.

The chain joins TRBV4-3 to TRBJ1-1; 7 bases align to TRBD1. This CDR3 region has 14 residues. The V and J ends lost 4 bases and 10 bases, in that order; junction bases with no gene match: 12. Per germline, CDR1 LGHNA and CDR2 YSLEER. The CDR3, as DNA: TGCGCCAGCAGCCCCAGATCCCAGGGGGGATTAGCTTTCTTT. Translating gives CASSPRSQGGLAFF.

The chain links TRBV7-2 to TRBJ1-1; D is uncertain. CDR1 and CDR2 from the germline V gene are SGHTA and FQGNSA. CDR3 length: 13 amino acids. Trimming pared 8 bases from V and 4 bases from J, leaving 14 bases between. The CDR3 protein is CASRLLPSTEAFF. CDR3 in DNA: TGTGCCAGCCGACTTTTGCCGAGCACTGAAGCTTTCTTT. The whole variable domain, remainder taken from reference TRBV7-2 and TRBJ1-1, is GAGVSQSPSNKVTEKGKDVELRCDPISGHTALYWYRQSLGQGLEFLIYFQGNSAPDKSGLPSDRFSAERTGGSVSTLTIQRTQQEDSAVYLCASRLLPSTEAFFGQGTRLTVV.

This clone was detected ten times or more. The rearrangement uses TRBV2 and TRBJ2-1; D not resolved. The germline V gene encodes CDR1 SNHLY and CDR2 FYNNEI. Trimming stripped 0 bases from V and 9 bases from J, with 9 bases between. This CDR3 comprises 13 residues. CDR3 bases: TGTGCCAGCAGTGAAGCTCGAGGAAGTGAGCAGTTCTTC. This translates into CASSEARGSEQFF.

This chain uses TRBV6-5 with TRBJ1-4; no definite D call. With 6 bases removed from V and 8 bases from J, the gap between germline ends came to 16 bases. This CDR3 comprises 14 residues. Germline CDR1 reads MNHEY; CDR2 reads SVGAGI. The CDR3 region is CASRLGPRREKLFF. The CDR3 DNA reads TGTGCCAGCAGGTTAGGGCCCAGGAGGGAAAAACTGTTTTTT.

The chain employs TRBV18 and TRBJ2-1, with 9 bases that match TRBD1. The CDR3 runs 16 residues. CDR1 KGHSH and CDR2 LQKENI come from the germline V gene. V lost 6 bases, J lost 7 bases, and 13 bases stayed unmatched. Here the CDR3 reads CASSPAPGQGANEQFF. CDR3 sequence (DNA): TGTGCCAGCTCCCCAGCTCCGGGACAGGGTGCGAATGAGCAGTTCTTC.

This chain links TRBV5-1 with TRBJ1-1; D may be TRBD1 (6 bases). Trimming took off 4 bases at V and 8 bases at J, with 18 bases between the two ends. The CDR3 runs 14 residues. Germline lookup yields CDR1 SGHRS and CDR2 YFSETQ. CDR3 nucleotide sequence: TGCGCCAGCAGCCAAGGACAGACCTCTTCAGAAGCTTTCTTT. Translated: CASSQGQTSSEAFF. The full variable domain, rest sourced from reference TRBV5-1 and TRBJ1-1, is KAGVTQTPRYLIKTRGQQVTLSCSPISGHRSVSWYQQTPGQGLQFLFEYFSETQRNKGNFPGRFSGRQFSNSRSEMNVSTLELGDSALYLCASSQGQTSSEAFFGQGTRLTVV.

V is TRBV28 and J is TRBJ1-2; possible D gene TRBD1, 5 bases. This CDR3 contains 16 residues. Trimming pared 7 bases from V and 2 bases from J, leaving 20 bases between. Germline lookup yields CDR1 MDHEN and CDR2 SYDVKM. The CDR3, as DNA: TGTGCCAGCATCCTTGGGGGGGGATCAGTGAACTATGGCTACACCTTC. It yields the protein CASILGGGSVNYGYTF.

The CDR3 DNA reads as TGTGCCAGCAAATCGGGGGGGACTGAAGCTTTCTTT. Residues: CASKSGGTEAFF. V usage is TRBV6-6 and J usage is TRBJ1-1; D may be TRBD1 (5 bases). V lost 7 bases, J lost 5 bases, and 11 bases lay in between. Germline CDR1 MNHNY, CDR2 SVGAGI (reference sequence). This CDR3 has 12 amino acids.

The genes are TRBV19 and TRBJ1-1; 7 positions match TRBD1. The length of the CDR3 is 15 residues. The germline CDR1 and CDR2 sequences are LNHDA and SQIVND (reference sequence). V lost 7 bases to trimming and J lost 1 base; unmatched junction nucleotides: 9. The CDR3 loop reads CASTEHRGGNTEAFF. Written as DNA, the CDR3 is TGTGCCAGTACCGAACACAGGGGAGGGAACACTGAAGCTTTCTTT.

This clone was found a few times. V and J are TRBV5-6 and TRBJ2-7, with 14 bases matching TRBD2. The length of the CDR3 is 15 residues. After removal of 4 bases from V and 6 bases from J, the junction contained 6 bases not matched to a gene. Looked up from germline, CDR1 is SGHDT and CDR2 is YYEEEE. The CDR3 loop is CASSLPGLAGAEQYF. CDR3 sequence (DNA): TGTGCCAGCAGCCTACCGGGACTAGCGGGAGCCGAGCAGTACTTC.

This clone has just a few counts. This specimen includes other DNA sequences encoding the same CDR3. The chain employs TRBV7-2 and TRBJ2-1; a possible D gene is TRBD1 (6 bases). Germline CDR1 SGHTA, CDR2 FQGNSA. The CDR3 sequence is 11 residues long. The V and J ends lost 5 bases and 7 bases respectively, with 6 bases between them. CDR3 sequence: CASSRGNEQFF. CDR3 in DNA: TGTGCCAGCAGCAGGGGGAATGAGCAGTTCTTC.

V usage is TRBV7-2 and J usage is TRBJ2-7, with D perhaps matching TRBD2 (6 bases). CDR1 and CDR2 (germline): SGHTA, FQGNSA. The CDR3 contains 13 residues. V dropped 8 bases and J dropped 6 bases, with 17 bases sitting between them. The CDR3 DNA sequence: TGTGCCAGCGGATTCTCGGGCGGGGTCGAGCAGTACTTC. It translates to CASGFSGGVEQYF.

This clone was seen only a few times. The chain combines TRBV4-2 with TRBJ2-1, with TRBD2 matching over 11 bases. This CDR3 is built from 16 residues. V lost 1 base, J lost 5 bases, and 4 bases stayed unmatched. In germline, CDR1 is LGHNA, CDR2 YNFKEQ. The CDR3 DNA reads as TGTGCCAGCAGCCAAGCCGGGACTAGCGGAGACAATGAGCAGTTCTTC. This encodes CASSQAGTSGDNEQFF.